This passage covers 27 T cell receptor beta chains from one sample sequenced in a study of Graves' ophthalmopathy and Graves' hyperthyroidism. Amplification of TCR beta CDR3 regions used RNA transcripts. In the first round, RT-PCR was carried out with HTBI primers, and a multiplex PCR formed the second round. A single record per CDR3 protein comes from TCRdb applying MiXCR to the multiplex PCR reads. The sample records roughly 50,000 distinct CDR3 sequences, 50% being singletons. Sequenced sample: peripheral blood. Source of these receptors: an adult man with Graves' ophthalmopathy.

As concerns this clonotype: A single base separates this from a much larger clone, so it may be a read error. The CDR3 carries no conserved terminal phenylalanine or tryptophan, so it likely arises from a read error. Because the CDR3's place on the DNA is in doubt, the DNA is left out and the CDR3 is given as listed by TCRdb. The chain joins TRBV20-1 to TRBJ2-1. In germline, CDR1 is DFQATT, CDR2 SNEGSKA (reference sequence). From its first to its last residue, the CDR3 has 11 amino acids. The CDR3 loop is CSARGHTSGST.

This clonotype has just a few counts. The genes are TRBV10-2 and TRBJ2-5; 7 bases fit TRBD2. The V segment lost 4 bases and the J segment 5 bases; nucleotides outside the gene matches: 10. Per germline, CDR1 WSHSY and CDR2 SAAADI. This CDR3 comprises 15 residues. CDR3 sequence: CASSVKGTTGETQYF. CDR3 nucleotides: TGCGCCAGCAGTGTTAAAGGGACTACCGGGGAGACCCAGTACTTC.

This clonotype was seen many times. V and J are TRBV5-1 and TRBJ1-1; D may be TRBD1 (6 bases). Trimming left V 6 bases short and J 5 bases short, with 20 bases between. The CDR3 covers 15 residues. Germline-derived CDR1 and CDR2 are SGHRS and YFSETQ. CDR3 bases: TGCGCCAGCACCCCCATACAGGGATTTACGACTGAAGCTTTCTTT. Residues: CASTPIQGFTTEAFF.

The gene calls are TRBV7-9 and TRBJ1-4, with D possibly TRBD1 on 6 matching bases. Germline loops: CDR1 SEHNR, CDR2 FQNEAQ (reference sequence). V lost 1 base, J lost 8 bases, and 14 bases lay in between. The CDR3 is 15 residues long. The CDR3 region is CASSLGRGTQEKLFF. The CDR3 coding sequence is TGTGCCAGCAGCTTAGGGAGGGGGACACAAGAAAAACTGTTTTTT. Based on the CDR3 plus reference TRBV7-9 and TRBJ1-4, the full variable domain is DTGVSQNPRHKITKRGQNVTFRCDPISEHNRLYWYRQTLGQGPEFLTYFQNEAQLEKSRLLSDRFSAERPKGSFSTLEIQRTEQGDSAMYLCASSLGRGTQEKLFFGSGTQLSVL.

V gene TRBV5-1 combines with J gene TRBJ2-7; the match to TRBD2 covers 10 bases. The V segment lost 1 base and the J segment 4 bases; nucleotides outside the gene matches: 5. CDR3 length equals 15 residues. Germline V gene data show CDR1 as SGHRS and CDR2 as YFSETQ. CDR3: CASSLLSSGSYEQYF. CDR3 DNA: TGCGCCAGCAGCTTGCTGTCTAGCGGGAGTTACGAGCAGTACTTC.

This clonotype was counted ten times or more. The V call is TRBV9, the J call TRBJ2-7; possible D gene TRBD1, 6 bases. This CDR3 contains 14 residues. V lost 3 bases, J lost 5 bases, and 15 bases lay in between. Germline V gives CDR1 SGDLS, CDR2 YYNGEE. The CDR3 protein is CASSGRDNNHEQYF. In DNA form, the CDR3 reads TGTGCCAGCAGCGGCCGGGACAATAACCACGAGCAGTACTTC.

This chain uses TRBV4-2 with TRBJ2-7, with TRBD2 identical over 8 bases. J lost 6 bases, V lost 0 bases, and 4 bases had no gene match. This CDR3 spans 14 amino acids. Looked up from germline, CDR1 is LGHNA and CDR2 is YNFKEQ. The CDR3 sequence is CASSQDRTSGEQYF. The CDR3 coding sequence is TGTGCCAGCAGCCAAGATCGTACTAGCGGCGAGCAGTACTTC.

There are many counts of this clonotype. This chain links TRBV7-9 with TRBJ2-7; TRBD1 matches at 9 bases. The CDR3 spans 15 residues. The V segment lost 3 bases and the J segment 4 bases; nucleotides outside the gene matches: 7. CDR1 and CDR2 (germline): SEHNR, FQNEAQ (reference sequence). The CDR3, as DNA: TGTGCCAGCAGCTTTGCGGACAGGGGTGTTTACGAGCAGTACTTC. This translates into CASSFADRGVYEQYF. Variable domain in full (rest from reference TRBV7-9 and TRBJ2-7): DTGVSQNPRHKITKRGQNVTFRCDPISEHNRLYWYRQTLGQGPEFLTYFQNEAQLEKSRLLSDRFSAERPKGSFSTLEIQRTEQGDSAMYLCASSFADRGVYEQYFGPGTRLTVT.

This clonotype occurred a few times. This chain joins TRBV7-6 and TRBJ1-1, with a tentative D call TRBD1 (5 bases). The CDR3 loop spans 14 amino acids. CDR1 is SGHVS and CDR2 is FNYEAQ in the germline V gene. Trimming shortened V by 0 bases and J by 2 bases, and 7 bases separated the two germline ends. CDR3 region: CASSLAGVNTEAFF. The CDR3 DNA reads as TGTGCCAGCAGCTTAGCGGGGGTCAACACTGAAGCTTTCTTT.

The chain links TRBV20-1 to TRBJ2-1; 15 nucleotides agree with TRBD2. This CDR3 comprises 16 residues. The germline V gene has CDR1 DFQATT and CDR2 SNEGSKA (reference sequence). V trimming: 4 bases; J trimming: 8 bases; junction bases outside the gene matches: 9. The CDR3 region has the DNA TGCAGTGCTACTTACTCGGGACTAGCGGGAGGTTATGAGCAGTTCTTC. It encodes CSATYSGLAGGYEQFF.

The J gene is TRBJ1-2, the V gene TRBV5-1; the match to TRBD1 covers 9 bases. V trimming: 7 bases; J trimming: 2 bases; junction bases outside the gene matches: 15. Looked up from germline, CDR1 is SGHRS and CDR2 is YFSETQ. This CDR3 contains 17 residues. As DNA, the CDR3 is TGCGCCAGCGCCCCGTCGGCTAACGGGACAGGGAACTATGGCTACACCTTC. As protein: CASAPSANGTGNYGYTF.

This rearrangement joins TRBV19 to TRBJ1-5; TRBD1 matches at 7 bases. The CDR3 spans 13 residues. CDR1 LNHDA and CDR2 SQIVND come from the germline V gene (reference sequence). V dropped 5 bases and J dropped 5; count of bases not matched to a gene: 3. The CDR3 is CASSLQGDQPQHF. CDR3 sequence (DNA): TGTGCCAGTAGTCTGCAGGGGGATCAGCCCCAGCATTTT.

Only a few counts were recorded for this clonotype. CDR3 in DNA: TGTGCCAGCAGCTTAGGACAGGGGAAGGGCGAGCAGTACTTC. Its translation is CASSLGQGKGEQYF. This chain joins TRBV7-2 and TRBJ2-7; 8 positions agree with TRBD1. The CDR3 loop spans 14 amino acids. Germline V gene sequence: CDR1 SGHTA, CDR2 FQGNSA. With V trimmed by 1 base and J by 6 bases, 5 bases remained unmatched. Looking up the rest from reference TRBV7-2 and TRBJ2-7 gives the full variable domain: GAGVSQSPSNKVTEKGKDVELRCDPISGHTALYWYRQSLGQGLEFLIYFQGNSAPDKSGLPSDRFSAERTGGSVSTLTIQRTQQEDSAVYLCASSLGQGKGEQYFGPGTRLTVT.

V and J are TRBV20-1 and TRBJ2-5; 8 bases line up with TRBD1. Germline V gene lookup returns CDR1 DFQATT and CDR2 SNEGSKA (reference sequence). This CDR3 is built from 15 residues. Trimming took 2 bases from V and 3 from J; bases not matched to a gene: 8. In nucleotides, the CDR3 is TGCAGTGCTAGATTGAACAGGGGGTTCGAAGAGACCCAGTACTTC. This gives the protein CSARLNRGFEETQYF.

The chain carries TRBV27 and TRBJ1-4; 8 bases align to TRBD1. V shed 6 bases and J 8 bases; nucleotides not matched to a gene: 14. CDR3 size: 16 residues. Germline V gene lookup returns CDR1 MNHEY and CDR2 SMNVEV (reference sequence). The CDR3 protein is CASRGSFGTGQEKLFF. The CDR3 region has the DNA TGTGCCAGCAGGGGGAGCTTTGGGACAGGACAGGAAAAACTGTTTTTT.

The chain employs TRBV5-6 and TRBJ2-7; D is unclear. This CDR3 spans 14 amino acids. Trimming pared 4 bases from V and 7 bases from J, leaving 18 bases between. Germline V gives CDR1 SGHDT, CDR2 YYEEEE. CDR3 residues: CASSPRVDRWEQYF. DNA for the CDR3: TGTGCCAGCAGCCCAAGGGTGGATCGTTGGGAGCAGTACTTC.

This clonotype showed up just a few times. This rearrangement joins TRBV10-3 to TRBJ2-7; the D gene is possibly TRBD1 (6 bases). CDR1 ENHRY and CDR2 SYGVKD come from the germline V gene. The CDR3 length is 15 residues. The V and J ends lost 0 bases and 6 bases respectively, with 15 bases between them. The CDR3 is CAISESGSGDPEQYF. Written as DNA, the CDR3 is TGTGCCATCAGTGAGTCGGGCTCAGGGGACCCCGAGCAGTACTTC.

The chain recombines TRBV19 with TRBJ2-3, with 10 bases aligning to TRBD2. The V segment lost 3 bases and the J segment 4 bases; nucleotides outside the gene matches: 4. Per the germline V gene, CDR1 is LNHDA and CDR2 is SQIVND (reference sequence). The CDR3 spans 15 residues. CDR3 region: CASSMSGGAADTQYF. The DNA for the CDR3 is TGTGCCAGTAGTATGAGCGGGGGGGCCGCAGATACGCAGTATTTT.

This chain connects TRBV12-3 or TRBV12-4 to TRBJ2-3; TRBD1 is a possible D gene (6 bases). V was clipped by 7 bases and J by 5 bases, with 16 bases between them. The CDR3 is made up of 14 amino acids. CDR3: CASTWAEGGDTQYF. CDR3 DNA: TGTGCCAGCACCTGGGCGGAAGGGGGAGATACGCAGTATTTT.

The chain uses TRBV5-8 and TRBJ2-5, with TRBD2 identical over 10 bases. In germline, CDR1 is SGHTS, CDR2 YDEGEE. The CDR3 totals 19 residues. V gave up 4 bases and J gave up 4 bases; unmatched junction bases: 19. CDR3 DNA: TGTGCCAGCAGCCCTTTACTAGCGGGGAGCCTAATTCCTGGAGAGACCCAGTACTTC. The encoded protein is CASSPLLAGSLIPGETQYF.

This clonotype showed up just a few times. This chain connects TRBV24-1 to TRBJ2-2; 9 nucleotides line up with TRBD2. Per germline, CDR1 KGHDR and CDR2 SFDVKD. There are 15 residues in the CDR3. The trim removed 1 base at V and 5 bases at J, leaving 1 base unmatched. The CDR3: CATSDFLAGTGELFF. CDR3 coding DNA: TGTGCCACCAGTGATTTCCTAGCGGGGACCGGGGAGCTGTTTTTT.

The chain links TRBV15 to TRBJ2-3; 7 positions agree with TRBD2. From germline, CDR1 is LNHNV and CDR2 YYDKDF (reference sequence). The CDR3 runs to 14 residues. J lost 0 bases, V lost 11 bases, and 8 bases had no gene match. Written as DNA, the CDR3 is TGTGCCGCCTCGGCGGGAGTGAGCACAGATACGCAGTATTTT. It codes for CAASAGVSTDTQYF.

This chain links TRBV7-6 with TRBJ2-7; D call uncertain. Germline CDR1 and CDR2: SGHVS and FNYEAQ. CDR3 length: 14 residues. With 1 base removed from V and 2 bases from J, the gap between germline ends came to 9 bases. In DNA form, the CDR3 reads TGTGCCAGCAGCTTAGGCACGGGTGCCTACGAGCAGTACTTC. Protein product: CASSLGTGAYEQYF.

This clonotype turned up a few times. This could be a read error, since a much larger clone is one nucleotide away. The chain recombines TRBV5-1 with TRBJ2-1; TRBD1 matches 12 bases. Germline CDR1 and CDR2: SGHRS and YFSETQ. J lost 8 bases, V lost 4 bases, and 10 bases had no gene match. CDR3 size: 16 residues. CDR3: CASSPAGTGGFDEQFF. In DNA, the CDR3 is TGCGCCAGCAGCCCCGCCGGGACAGGGGGCTTCGATGAGCAGTTCTTC.

This clonotype was found a few times. The chain couples TRBV20-1 to TRBJ2-1, with 7 bases lining up with TRBD1. Unmatched junction bases numbered 8, after V lost 1 base and J lost 5 bases. The CDR3 has 15 amino acids. Germline-derived CDR1 and CDR2 are DFQATT and SNEGSKA (reference sequence). The CDR3, as DNA: TGCAGTGCTAGAGCAAGACAGGGTGGGAACAATGAGCAGTTCTTC. It translates to CSARARQGGNNEQFF.

This clonotype has ten or more counts. CDR3 sequence reads: CSGRGRGEDTQYF. The CDR3 coding sequence is TGCAGTGGTCGGGGTAGGGGAGAAGATACGCAGTATTTT. V and J are TRBV20-1 and TRBJ2-3; tentatively, D is TRBD1 or TRBD2 (5 bases each). The CDR3 has 13 residues. Trimming stripped 7 bases from V and 5 bases from J, with 16 bases between. CDR1 and CDR2 (germline): DFQATT, SNEGSKA (reference sequence).

DNA of the CDR3: TGTGCCAGCAGCACATTAGAAGGACAGGACTATGGCTACACCTTC. As protein: CASSTLEGQDYGYTF. The chain has TRBV9 and TRBJ1-2; TRBD1 matches 7 bases. V lost 4 bases, J lost 3 bases, and 9 bases stayed unmatched. The germline V gene has CDR1 SGDLS and CDR2 YYNGEE. The CDR3 has 15 residues.